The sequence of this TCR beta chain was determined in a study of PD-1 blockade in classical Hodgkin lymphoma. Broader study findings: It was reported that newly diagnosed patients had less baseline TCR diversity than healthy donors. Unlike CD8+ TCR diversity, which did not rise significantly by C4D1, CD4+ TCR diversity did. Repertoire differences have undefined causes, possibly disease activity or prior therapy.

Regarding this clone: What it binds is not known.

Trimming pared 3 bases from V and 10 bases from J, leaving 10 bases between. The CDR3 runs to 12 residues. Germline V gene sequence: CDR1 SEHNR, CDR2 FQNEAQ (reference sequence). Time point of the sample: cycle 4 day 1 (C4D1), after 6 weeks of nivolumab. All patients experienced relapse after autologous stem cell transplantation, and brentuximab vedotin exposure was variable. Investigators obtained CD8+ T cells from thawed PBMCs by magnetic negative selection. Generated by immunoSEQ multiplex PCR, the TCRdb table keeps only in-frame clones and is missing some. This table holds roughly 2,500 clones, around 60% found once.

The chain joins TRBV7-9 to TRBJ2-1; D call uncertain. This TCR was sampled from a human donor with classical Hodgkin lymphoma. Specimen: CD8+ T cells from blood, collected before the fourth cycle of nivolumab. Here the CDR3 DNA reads TGTGCCAGCAGCTTTGGGGAAGTGGAGCAGTTCTTC. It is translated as CASSFGEVEQFF.